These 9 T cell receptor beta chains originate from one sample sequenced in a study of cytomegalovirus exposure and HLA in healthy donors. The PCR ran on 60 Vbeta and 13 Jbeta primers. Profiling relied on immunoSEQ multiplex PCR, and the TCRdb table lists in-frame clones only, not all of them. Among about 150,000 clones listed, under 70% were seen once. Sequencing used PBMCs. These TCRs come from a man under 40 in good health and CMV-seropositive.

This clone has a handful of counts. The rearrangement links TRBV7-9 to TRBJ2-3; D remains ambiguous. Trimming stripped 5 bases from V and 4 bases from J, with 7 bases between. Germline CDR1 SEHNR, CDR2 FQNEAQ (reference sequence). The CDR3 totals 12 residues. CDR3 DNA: TGTGCCAGCAGCCAGGTACCAGATACGCAGTATTTT. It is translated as CASSQVPDTQYF.

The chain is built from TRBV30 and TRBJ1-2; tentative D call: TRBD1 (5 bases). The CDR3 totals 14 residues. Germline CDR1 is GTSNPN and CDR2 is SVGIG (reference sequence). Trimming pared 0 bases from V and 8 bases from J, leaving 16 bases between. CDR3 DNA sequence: TGTGCCTGGAGTGTATCCGGGGGAGTAAAAGGCTACACCTTC. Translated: CAWSVSGGVKGYTF.

CDR3 DNA sequence: TGCAGTGCTATATGGCGGGATGGCTACACCTTC. Its protein product is CSAIWRDGYTF. The chain employs TRBV20-1 and TRBJ1-2; unclear D gene. The germline V gene has CDR1 DFQATT and CDR2 SNEGSKA (reference sequence). CDR3 length: 11 residues. V lost 4 bases to trimming and J lost 6 bases, with 9 bases between them.

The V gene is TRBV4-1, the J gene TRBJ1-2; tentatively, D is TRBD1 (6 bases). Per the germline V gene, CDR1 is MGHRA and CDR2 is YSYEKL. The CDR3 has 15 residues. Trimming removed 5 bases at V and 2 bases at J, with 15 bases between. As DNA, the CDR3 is TGCGCCAGCAGCGGCCACAGGGAATCCAACTATGGCTACACCTTC. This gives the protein CASSGHRESNYGYTF.

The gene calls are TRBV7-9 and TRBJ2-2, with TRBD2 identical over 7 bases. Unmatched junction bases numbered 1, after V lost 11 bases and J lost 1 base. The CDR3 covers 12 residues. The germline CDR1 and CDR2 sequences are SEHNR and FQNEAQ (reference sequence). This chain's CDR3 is CASSGNTGELFF. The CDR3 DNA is TGTGCCTCTAGCGGGAACACCGGGGAGCTGTTTTTT.

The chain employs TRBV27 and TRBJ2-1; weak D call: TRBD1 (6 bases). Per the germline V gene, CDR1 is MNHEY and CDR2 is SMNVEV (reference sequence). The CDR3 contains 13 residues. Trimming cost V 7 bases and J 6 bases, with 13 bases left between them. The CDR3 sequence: CASTTLGGNEQFF. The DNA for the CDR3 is TGTGCCAGCACCACCCTAGGGGGCAATGAGCAGTTCTTC.

The CDR3 region is CASSLTRGGNNEQFF. DNA for the CDR3: TGTGCCAGCTCCCTTACGCGGGGGGGGAACAATGAGCAGTTCTTC. This chain joins TRBV18 and TRBJ2-1, with 9 bases identical to TRBD2. Unmatched junction bases numbered 8, after V lost 6 bases and J lost 5 bases. The CDR3 loop spans 15 amino acids. CDR1 is KGHSH and CDR2 is LQKENI in the germline V gene. The complete variable domain, with remaining parts taken from reference TRBV18 and TRBJ2-1, reads NAGVMQNPRHLVRRRGQEARLRCSPMKGHSHVYWYRQLPEEGLKFMVYLQKENIIDESGMPKERFSAEFPKEGPSILRIQQVVRGDSAAYFCASSLTRGGNNEQFFGPGTRLTVL.

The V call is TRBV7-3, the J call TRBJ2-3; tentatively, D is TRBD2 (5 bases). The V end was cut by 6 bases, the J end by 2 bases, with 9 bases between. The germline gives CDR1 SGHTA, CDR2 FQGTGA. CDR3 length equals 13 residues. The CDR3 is CASSTDSTDTQYF. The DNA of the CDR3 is TGTGCCAGCAGTACGGACTCCACAGATACGCAGTATTTT.

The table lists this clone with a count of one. The CDR3, as DNA: TGCGCCAGCAGCTTGGGGGGGGACTATGGCTACACCTTC. Protein product: CASSLGGDYGYTF. The rearrangement joins TRBV5-1 to TRBJ1-2; D is perhaps TRBD1 (5 bases). Between the trimmed V and J ends, which lost 0 bases and 3 bases, there was a span of 6 bases. The germline V gene has CDR1 SGHRS and CDR2 YFSETQ. The CDR3 sequence is 13 residues long.